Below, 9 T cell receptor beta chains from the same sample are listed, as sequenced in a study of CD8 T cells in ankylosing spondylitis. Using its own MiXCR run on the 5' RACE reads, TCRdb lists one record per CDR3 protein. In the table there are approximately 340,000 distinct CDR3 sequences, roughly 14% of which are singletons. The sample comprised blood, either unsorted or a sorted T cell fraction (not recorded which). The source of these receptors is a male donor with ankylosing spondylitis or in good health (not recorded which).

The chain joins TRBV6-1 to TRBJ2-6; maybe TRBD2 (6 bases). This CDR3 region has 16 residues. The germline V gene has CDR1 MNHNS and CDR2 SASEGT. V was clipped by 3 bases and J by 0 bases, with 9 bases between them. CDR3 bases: TGTGCCAGCAGTGACCTGGGACTCTCTGGGGCCAACGTCCTGACTTTC. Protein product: CASSDLGLSGANVLTF.

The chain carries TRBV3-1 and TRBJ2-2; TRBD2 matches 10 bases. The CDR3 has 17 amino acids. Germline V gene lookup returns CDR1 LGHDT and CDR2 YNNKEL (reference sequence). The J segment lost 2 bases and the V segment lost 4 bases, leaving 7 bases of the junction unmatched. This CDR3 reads CASSRPGTSANTGELFF. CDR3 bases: TGTGCCAGCAGCCGACCCGGGACTAGCGCTAACACCGGGGAGCTGTTTTTT. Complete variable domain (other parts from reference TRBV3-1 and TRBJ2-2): DTAVSQTPKYLVTQMGNDKSIKCEQNLGHDTMYWYKQDSKKFLKIMFSYNNKELIINETVPNRFSPKSPDKAHLNLHINSLELGDSAVYFCASSRPGTSANTGELFFGEGSRLTVL.

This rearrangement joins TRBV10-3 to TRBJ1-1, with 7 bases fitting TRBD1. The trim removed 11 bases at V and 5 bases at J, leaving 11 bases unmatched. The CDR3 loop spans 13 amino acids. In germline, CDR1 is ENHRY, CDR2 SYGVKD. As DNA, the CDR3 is TGTGCCTCCCTTGAGACAGGGAGAACTGAAGCTTTCTTT. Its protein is CASLETGRTEAFF.

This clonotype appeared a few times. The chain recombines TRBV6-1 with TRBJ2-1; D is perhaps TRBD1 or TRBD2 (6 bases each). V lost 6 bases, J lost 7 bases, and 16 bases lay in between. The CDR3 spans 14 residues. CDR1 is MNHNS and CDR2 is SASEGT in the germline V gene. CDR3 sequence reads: CASSWGAGANEQFF. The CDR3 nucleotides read TGTGCCAGCAGCTGGGGGGCCGGCGCAAATGAGCAGTTCTTC.

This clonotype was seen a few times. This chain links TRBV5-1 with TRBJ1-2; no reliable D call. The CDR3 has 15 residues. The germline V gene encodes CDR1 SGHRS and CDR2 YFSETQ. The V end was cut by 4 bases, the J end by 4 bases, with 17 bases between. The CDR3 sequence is CASSQAVGYGYGYTF. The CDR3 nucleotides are TGCGCCAGCAGCCAGGCCGTGGGGTACGGCTATGGCTACACCTTC. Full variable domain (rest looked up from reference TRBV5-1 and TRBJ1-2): KAGVTQTPRYLIKTRGQQVTLSCSPISGHRSVSWYQQTPGQGLQFLFEYFSETQRNKGNFPGRFSGRQFSNSRSEMNVSTLELGDSALYLCASSQAVGYGYGYTFGSGTRLTVV.

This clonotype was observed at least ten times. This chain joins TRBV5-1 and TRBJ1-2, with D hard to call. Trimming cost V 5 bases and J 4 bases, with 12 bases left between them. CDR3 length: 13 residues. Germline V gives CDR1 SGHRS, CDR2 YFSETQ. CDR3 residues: CASRDEGTYGYTF. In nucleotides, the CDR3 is TGCGCCAGCAGGGATGAGGGAACCTATGGCTACACCTTC. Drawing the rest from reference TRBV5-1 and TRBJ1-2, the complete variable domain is KAGVTQTPRYLIKTRGQQVTLSCSPISGHRSVSWYQQTPGQGLQFLFEYFSETQRNKGNFPGRFSGRQFSNSRSEMNVSTLELGDSALYLCASRDEGTYGYTFGSGTRLTVV.

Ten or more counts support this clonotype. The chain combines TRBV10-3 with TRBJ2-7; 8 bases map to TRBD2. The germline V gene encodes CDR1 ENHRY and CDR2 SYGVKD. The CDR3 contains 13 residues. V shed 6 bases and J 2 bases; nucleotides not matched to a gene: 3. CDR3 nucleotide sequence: TGTGCCATCAGGCGGGGGGTGACCTACGAGCAGTACTTC. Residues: CAIRRGVTYEQYF.

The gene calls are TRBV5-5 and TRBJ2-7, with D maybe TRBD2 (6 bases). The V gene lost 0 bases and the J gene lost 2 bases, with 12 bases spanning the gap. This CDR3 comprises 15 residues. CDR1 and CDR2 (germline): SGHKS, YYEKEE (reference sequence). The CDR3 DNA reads TGTGCCAGCAGCTTGGCCGGGACTTTAGCCTACGAGCAGTACTTC. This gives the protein CASSLAGTLAYEQYF.

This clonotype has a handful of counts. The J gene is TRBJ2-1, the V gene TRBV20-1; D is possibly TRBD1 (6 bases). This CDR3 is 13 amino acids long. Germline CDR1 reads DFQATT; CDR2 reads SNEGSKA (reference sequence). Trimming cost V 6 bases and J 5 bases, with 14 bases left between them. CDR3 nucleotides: TGCAGTGCGCTTCAGGGGTATGACAATGAGCAGTTCTTC. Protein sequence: CSALQGYDNEQFF.